The clone carrying this T cell receptor (beta chain) was detected once. This specimen comes from a study of blood T cells in healthy people across ages. The germline V gene encodes CDR1 SGHRS and CDR2 YFSETQ. The CDR3 has 16 amino acids. V was clipped by 0 bases and J by 6 bases; unmatched bases: 11. For the second PCR, which ran for roughly 7 to 11 cycles, a sample-barcoded 5' primer and a J-beta primer mix were used. Using its own MiXCR run on the 5' RACE reads, TCRdb lists one record per CDR3 protein. This table holds 1.5 million to 2 million distinct CDR3 sequences, roughly 28% found once. The receptor's source is a woman aged 25 to 39 in good health. The J gene is TRBJ2-7, the V gene TRBV5-1; the match to TRBD2 covers 8 bases. The sample taken for sequencing was blood. Here the CDR3 DNA reads TGCGCCAGCAGCTTGGATGCGGGAAGCGGGAGAGCCGAGCAGTACTTC. As protein: CASSLDAGSGRAEQYF.